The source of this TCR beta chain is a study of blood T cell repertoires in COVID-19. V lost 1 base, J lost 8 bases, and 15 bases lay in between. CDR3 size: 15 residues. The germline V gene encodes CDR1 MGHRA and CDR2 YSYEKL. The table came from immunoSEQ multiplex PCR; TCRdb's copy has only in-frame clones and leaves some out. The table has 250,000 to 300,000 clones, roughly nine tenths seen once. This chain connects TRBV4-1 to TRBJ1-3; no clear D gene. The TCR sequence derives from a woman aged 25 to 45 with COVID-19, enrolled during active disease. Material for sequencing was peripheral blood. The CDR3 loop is CASSQVRGELDTIYF. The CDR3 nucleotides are TGCGCCAGCAGCCAAGTACGGGGAGAATTAGACACCATATATTTT.